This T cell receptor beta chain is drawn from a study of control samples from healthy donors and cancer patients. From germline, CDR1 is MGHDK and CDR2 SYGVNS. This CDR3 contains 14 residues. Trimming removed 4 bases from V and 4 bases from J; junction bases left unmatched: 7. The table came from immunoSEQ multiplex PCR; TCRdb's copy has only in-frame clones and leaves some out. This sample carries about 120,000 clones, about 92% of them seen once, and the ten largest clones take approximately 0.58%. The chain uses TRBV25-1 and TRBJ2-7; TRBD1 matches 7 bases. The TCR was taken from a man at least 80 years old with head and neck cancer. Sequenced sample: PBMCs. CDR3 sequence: CASSGGQVRYEQYF. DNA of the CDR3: TGTGCCAGCAGTGGTGGACAGGTCAGGTACGAGCAGTACTTC.